The 30 T cell receptor beta chains below were found in one sample sequenced in a study of T cell responses to AZD1222 COVID-19 vaccine. TCRdb's copy holds only in-frame clones and misses some; the assay was immunoSEQ multiplex PCR. The sample shows 130,000 or so clones, roughly nine tenths of them seen only once. The sample consisted of peripheral blood, taken 28 days after the second dose of the MenACWY control vaccine. These receptors came from an adult who received the MenACWY meningococcal vaccine as a control.

In DNA, the CDR3 is TGTGCCAGCAGCTTAGACGGGAGAGGGATCGATGAGCAGTTCTTC. It is translated as CASSLDGRGIDEQFF. The rearrangement links TRBV7-8 to TRBJ2-1; a possible D gene is TRBD2 (6 bases). Germline CDR1 is SGHVS and CDR2 is FQNEAQ. CDR3 length equals 15 residues. V was cut by 1 base and J by 8 bases, with 15 bases left in between. Combining the CDR3 with reference TRBV7-8 and TRBJ2-1 gives the whole variable domain GAGVSQSPRYKVAKRGQDVALRCDPISGHVSLFWYQQALGQGPEFLTYFQNEAQLDKSGLPSDRFFAERPEGSVSTLKIQRTQQEDSAVYLCASSLDGRGIDEQFFGPGTRLTVL.

This clone was recorded once. This sequence joins TRBV28 and TRBJ1-5; 7 nucleotides agree with TRBD1. CDR3 size: 15 residues. V lost 2 bases, J lost 5 bases, and 6 bases stayed unmatched. Germline V lookup: CDR1 MDHEN, CDR2 SYDVKM. The CDR3 is CASSLRDRGDQPQHF. The CDR3 coding sequence is TGTGCCAGCAGTTTACGGGACAGAGGGGATCAGCCCCAGCATTTT.

This clone was observed a single time. The V and J genes are TRBV29-1 and TRBJ2-3; 8 positions agree with TRBD1. The CDR3 has 13 amino acids. Germline trimming cut 6 bases from V and 3 bases from J; bases unmatched to any gene: 5. The germline gives CDR1 SQVTM, CDR2 ANQGSEA. CDR3 region: CSVGDRRTDTQYF. In DNA, the CDR3 is TGCAGCGTGGGGGACAGGCGGACAGATACGCAGTATTTT.

This chain links TRBV19 with TRBJ1-1; 8 bases are shared with TRBD1. Trimming removed 7 bases from V and 4 bases from J; junction bases left unmatched: 5. The CDR3 is 13 amino acids. Germline loops: CDR1 LNHDA, CDR2 SQIVND (reference sequence). This chain's CDR3 is CASNPQGVTEAFF. The CDR3 region has the DNA TGTGCCAGTAACCCACAGGGGGTCACTGAAGCTTTCTTT.

V and J are TRBV7-8 and TRBJ2-7; TRBD2 matches 10 bases. The J segment lost 2 bases and the V segment lost 1 base, leaving 8 bases of the junction unmatched. Germline V gene data show CDR1 as SGHVS and CDR2 as FQNEAQ. This CDR3 contains 17 residues. Written as DNA, the CDR3 is TGTGCCAGCAGCTTAGTAGGAGTTAGCGGGGGGACCTACGAGCAGTACTTC. This gives the protein CASSLVGVSGGTYEQYF.

This CDR3 is CASSLTLADTQYF. CDR3 in DNA: TGTGCCAGCAGCTTAACGTTGGCAGATACGCAGTATTTT. The chain joins TRBV7-3 to TRBJ2-3; D unresolved. With 0 bases removed from V and 4 bases from J, the gap between germline ends came to 5 bases. The germline CDR1 and CDR2 sequences are SGHTA and FQGTGA. CDR3 length: 13 amino acids.

The chain combines TRBV2 with TRBJ2-2; the D gene is possibly TRBD2 (6 bases). Trimming cost V 8 bases and J 1 base, with 14 bases left between them. The CDR3 length is 15 residues. CDR1 and CDR2 from the germline V gene are SNHLY and FYNNEI. The CDR3 sequence is CASLPGTGNTGELFF. The DNA of the CDR3 is TGTGCCAGCTTACCCGGGACTGGGAACACCGGGGAGCTGTTTTTT.

V gene TRBV5-1 combines with J gene TRBJ2-5; 7 nucleotides align to TRBD1. This CDR3 spans 14 amino acids. Germline CDR1 reads SGHRS; CDR2 reads YFSETQ. Trimming at V came to 6 bases and at J to 3 bases, leaving 8 bases not matched to a gene. The CDR3 sequence is CASMTGQAEETQYF. The CDR3 nucleotides read TGCGCCAGCATGACCGGACAGGCCGAAGAGACCCAGTACTTC.

The chain uses TRBV27 and TRBJ2-1; 8 bases agree with TRBD1. The CDR3 length is 20 residues. CDR1 MNHEY and CDR2 SMNVEV come from the germline V gene (reference sequence). V lost 6 bases and J lost 2; bases outside the gene matches: 21. The CDR3 loop reads CASSYYTPDTGTGTYNEQFF. CDR3 bases: TGTGCCAGCAGCTATTACACCCCCGACACCGGGACAGGTACCTACAATGAGCAGTTCTTC.

The V and J genes are TRBV7-9 and TRBJ1-5; D is ambiguous. Germline V CDR1 and CDR2: SEHNR, FQNEAQ (reference sequence). Trimming left V 5 bases short and J 5 bases short, with 7 bases between. This CDR3 spans 12 amino acids. The CDR3 sequence is CASSPGDQPQHF. The CDR3 DNA sequence: TGTGCCAGCAGCCCCGGAGATCAGCCCCAGCATTTT.

The table lists this clone with a few counts. The V call is TRBV9, the J call TRBJ1-5; D ambiguous. The germline V gene encodes CDR1 SGDLS and CDR2 YYNGEE. The CDR3 contains 15 residues. V lost 0 bases, J lost 0 bases, and 7 bases lay in between. CDR3 bases: TGTGCCAGCAGCGTAGGCTTAGATAGCAATCAGCCCCAGCATTTT. Residues: CASSVGLDSNQPQHF.

V gene TRBV19 combines with J gene TRBJ2-3; 8 positions match TRBD1. With 7 bases clipped from V and 3 bases from J, the junction kept 12 bases outside the gene matches. CDR1 and CDR2 from the germline V gene are LNHDA and SQIVND (reference sequence). This CDR3 contains 16 residues. The CDR3: CASTNRDRGGTDTQYF. CDR3 in DNA: TGTGCCAGTACCAACCGAGACAGGGGCGGGACAGATACGCAGTATTTT. Together with reference TRBV19 and TRBJ2-3, the CDR3 gives the full variable domain: DGGITQSPKYLFRKEGQNVTLSCEQNLNHDAMYWYRQDPGQGLRLIYYSQIVNDFQKGDIAEGYSVSREKKESFPLTVTSAQKNPTAFYLCASTNRDRGGTDTQYFGPGTRLTVL.

V is TRBV27 and J is TRBJ2-5; the D is unclear. The germline gives CDR1 MNHEY, CDR2 SMNVEV (reference sequence). The CDR3 has 14 residues. The germline V and J ends were trimmed by 3 bases and 4 bases, with 12 bases remaining between them. CDR3 sequence reads: CASSLTPSGETQYF. CDR3 bases: TGTGCCAGCAGTTTGACGCCCTCCGGAGAGACCCAGTACTTC.

The CDR3 nucleotides read TGTGCCATCAGTGATAGCGGGACAGGGGTCTCAAATCAGCCCCAGCATTTT. The encoded protein is CAISDSGTGVSNQPQHF. V gene TRBV10-3 combines with J gene TRBJ1-5; TRBD1 matches at 10 bases. With 3 bases clipped from V and 4 bases from J, the junction kept 9 bases outside the gene matches. The CDR3 consists of 17 residues. Germline V gene sequence: CDR1 ENHRY, CDR2 SYGVKD.

This rearrangement joins TRBV12-3 or TRBV12-4 to TRBJ2-5, with D unclear. Trimming cost V 6 bases and J 0 bases, with 8 bases left between them. CDR3 length: 13 residues. CDR3: CASRGNHQETQYF. The CDR3 DNA reads as TGTGCCAGCAGAGGGAACCACCAAGAGACCCAGTACTTC.

The chain recombines TRBV18 with TRBJ2-5; D unresolved. CDR1 KGHSH and CDR2 LQKENI come from the germline V gene. V lost 0 bases and J 3 bases, leaving 2 bases between the germline ends. The CDR3 contains 12 residues. The CDR3 spells CASSPPKETQYF. The CDR3 coding sequence is TGTGCCAGCTCACCACCAAAAGAGACCCAGTACTTC.

The chain has TRBV7-9 and TRBJ1-1, with D possibly TRBD1 on 5 matching bases. V was clipped by 1 base and J by 7 bases, with 7 bases between them. The CDR3 has 12 residues. Germline CDR1 is SEHNR and CDR2 is FQNEAQ (reference sequence). The CDR3 sequence is CASSLGQGEAFF. CDR3 coding DNA: TGTGCCAGCAGCTTAGGCCAGGGTGAAGCTTTCTTT. The full variable domain, rest sourced from reference TRBV7-9 and TRBJ1-1, is DTGVSQNPRHKITKRGQNVTFRCDPISEHNRLYWYRQTLGQGPEFLTYFQNEAQLEKSRLLSDRFSAERPKGSFSTLEIQRTEQGDSAMYLCASSLGQGEAFFGQGTRLTVV.

This clone was seen just once. This chain joins TRBV5-1 and TRBJ1-4; a weak D match, TRBD1 (5 bases). The germline V gene encodes CDR1 SGHRS and CDR2 YFSETQ. The V end lost 0 bases, the J end lost 10 bases, and 13 bases lay between the germline ends. The CDR3 sequence is 14 residues long. In DNA form, the CDR3 reads TGCGCCAGCAGCTTGGAACACGGGGGTGGAAAACTGTTTTTT. This codes for CASSLEHGGGKLFF.

With respect to this clone: This same CDR3 is encoded by further DNA sequences in the sample. The chain has TRBV27 and TRBJ2-7, with D perhaps TRBD1 or TRBD2 (5 bases each). There are 13 residues in the CDR3. CDR1 and CDR2 from the germline V gene are MNHEY and SMNVEV (reference sequence). Trimming cost V 5 bases and J 6 bases, with 14 bases left between them. The CDR3: CASSPGTAAEQYF. The CDR3 nucleotides are TGTGCCAGCAGTCCAGGGACCGCTGCCGAGCAGTACTTC.

The chain uses TRBV7-6 and TRBJ1-1, with D unclear. Germline-derived CDR1 and CDR2 are SGHVS and FNYEAQ. The V end was cut by 5 bases, the J end by 2 bases, with 15 bases between. The CDR3 has 15 residues. The DNA for the CDR3 is TGTGCCAGCAGCCCCCTAAACATTTTAAACACTGAAGCTTTCTTT. Amino acids: CASSPLNILNTEAFF.

The rearrangement joins TRBV7-3 to TRBJ2-7; D possibly corresponds to TRBD1 (6 bases). Germline-derived CDR1 and CDR2 are SGHTA and FQGTGA. Trimming shortened V by 5 bases and J by 0 bases, and 14 bases separated the two germline ends. This CDR3 region has 15 residues. For the CDR3, the DNA is TGTGCCAGCAGCCCGCGACAGGCTCACTCCTACGAGCAGTACTTC. It codes for CASSPRQAHSYEQYF.

J is TRBJ1-4 and V is TRBV10-3, with TRBD1 matching over 8 bases. V shed 10 bases and J 7 bases; nucleotides not matched to a gene: 17. Germline values: CDR1 ENHRY, CDR2 SYGVKD. The CDR3 contains 16 residues. The CDR3: CATRRTGMGESEKLFF. CDR3 nucleotides: TGTGCCACGAGAAGGACAGGGATGGGAGAAAGTGAAAAACTGTTTTTT.

This clone was counted a few times. The chain is built from TRBV19 and TRBJ2-1; D is unclear. The CDR3 consists of 15 residues. Germline CDR1 and CDR2: LNHDA and SQIVND (reference sequence). The V end lost 3 bases, the J end lost 5 bases, and 14 bases lay between the germline ends. The CDR3 here is CASSIAGAGDNEQFF. The CDR3 bases are TGTGCCAGTAGTATTGCTGGAGCTGGGGACAATGAGCAGTTCTTC.

This chain links TRBV2 with TRBJ1-6, with TRBD1 matching 7 bases. The CDR3 length is 14 residues. V gave up 10 bases and J gave up 6 bases; unmatched junction bases: 9. Looked up from germline, CDR1 is SNHLY and CDR2 is FYNNEI. DNA for the CDR3: TGTGCCACGACGACAGGGCTGGGTAATTCACCCCTCCACTTT. It codes for CATTTGLGNSPLHF.

The genes are TRBV6-5 and TRBJ1-6, with TRBD1 matching over 10 bases. V shed 2 bases and J 11 bases; nucleotides not matched to a gene: 3. The CDR3 extends over 14 amino acids. The germline gives CDR1 MNHEY, CDR2 SVGAGI. The CDR3 DNA sequence: TGTGCCAGCAGTTACCAAGACAGGGGGCCACCCCTCCACTTT. It yields the protein CASSYQDRGPPLHF.

This chain connects TRBV7-4 to TRBJ2-7, with D possibly being TRBD1 (6 bases). Germline V CDR1 and CDR2: SGHVT, SQSDAQ. The V end was cut by 8 bases, the J end by 5 bases, with 10 bases between. This CDR3 is 11 amino acids long. CDR3 in amino acids: CASPWTDEQYF. CDR3 coding DNA: TGTGCCAGCCCCTGGACAGACGAGCAGTACTTC.

The rearrangement uses TRBV6-5 and TRBJ1-4, with 7 bases matching TRBD1. This CDR3 has 14 amino acids. V lost 7 bases, J lost 3 bases, and 5 bases stayed unmatched. The germline gives CDR1 MNHEY, CDR2 SVGAGI. CDR3 in DNA: TGTGCCAGCACTAACAGGGGTGCTAATGAAAAACTGTTTTTT. This gives the protein CASTNRGANEKLFF.

This chain links TRBV11-2 with TRBJ1-2; perhaps TRBD1 as D (6 bases). In germline, CDR1 is SGHAT, CDR2 FQNNGV. V was trimmed by 4 bases and J by 2 bases, leaving 14 bases between them. There are 15 residues in the CDR3. For the CDR3, the DNA is TGTGCCAGCAGCTCCGGATTAACAGGGAACTATGGCTACACCTTC. Protein: CASSSGLTGNYGYTF.

The chain recombines TRBV7-2 with TRBJ1-1; TRBD1 agrees at 7 bases. Per the germline V gene, CDR1 is SGHTA and CDR2 is FQGNSA. CDR3 length: 14 residues. J lost 1 base, V lost 5 bases, and 4 bases had no gene match. The CDR3 spells CASSPSGGNTEAFF. The DNA for the CDR3 is TGTGCCAGCAGCCCCTCAGGGGGGAACACTGAAGCTTTCTTT.

The J gene is TRBJ1-6, the V gene TRBV7-9; TRBD1 is a possible D gene (6 bases). CDR3 length equals 16 residues. The ends were cut back, 5 bases at V and 9 bases at J, with 20 bases in the middle. In germline, CDR1 is SEHNR, CDR2 FQNEAQ (reference sequence). In DNA form, the CDR3 reads TGTGCCAGCAGCCCAAGTGGGTCGGGGGCAGGTTCACCCCTCCACTTT. Encoded protein: CASSPSGSGAGSPLHF.